The 23 T cell receptor beta chains below come from one sample, sequenced in a study of blood T cell repertoires in COVID-19. Clones were sequenced by immunoSEQ multiplex PCR, and TCRdb holds only the in-frame ones, with some missing. The data contain more than 140,000 clones, about 85% of them seen just once; the ten biggest clones take up 1.6%. The sequencing sample was made of peripheral blood. All receptors come from a human donor in a cohort sampled during active COVID-19.

The rearrangement joins TRBV2 to TRBJ1-2; 10 nucleotides align to TRBD1. Germline loops: CDR1 SNHLY, CDR2 FYNNEI. V lost 3 bases to trimming and J lost 2 bases; unmatched junction nucleotides: 3. CDR3 length: 15 residues. CDR3 amino acids: CASSDQTGGNYGYTF. The CDR3 nucleotides read TGTGCCAGCAGTGATCAGACAGGGGGCAACTATGGCTACACCTTC. The full variable domain, its missing parts supplied by reference TRBV2 and TRBJ1-2, is EPEVTQTPSHQVTQMGQEVILRCVPISNHLYFYWYRQILGQKVEFLVSFYNNEISEKSEIFDDQFSVERPDGSNFTLKIRSTKLEDSAMYFCASSDQTGGNYGYTFGSGTRLTVV.

This sequence joins TRBV19 and TRBJ1-5; D not resolved. Trimming removed 8 bases from V and 2 bases from J, with 10 bases in between. This CDR3 has 13 amino acids. Germline V gene sequence: CDR1 LNHDA, CDR2 SQIVND (reference sequence). CDR3 sequence: CASGEVRNQPQHF. DNA for the CDR3: TGTGCCAGTGGGGAGGTGCGCAATCAGCCCCAGCATTTT.

The chain recombines TRBV29-1 with TRBJ2-5, with no clear D. Germline V gene data show CDR1 as SQVTM and CDR2 as ANQGSEA. The CDR3 loop spans 12 amino acids. V dropped 3 bases and J dropped 5 bases, with 10 bases sitting between them. CDR3 amino acids: CSVDLIRETQYF. The DNA for the CDR3 is TGCAGCGTTGACTTGATCAGGGAGACCCAGTACTTC. Complete variable domain (other parts from reference TRBV29-1 and TRBJ2-5): SAVISQKPSRDICQRGTSLTIQCQVDSQVTMMFWYRQQPGQSLTLIATANQGSEATYESGFVIDKFPISRPNLTFSTLTVSNMSPEDSSIYLCSVDLIRETQYFGPGTRLLVL.

V usage is TRBV7-2 and J usage is TRBJ2-1, with D uncertain. Trimming took off 1 base at V and 6 bases at J, with 7 bases between the two ends. The CDR3 length is 13 residues. Germline V gene lookup returns CDR1 SGHTA and CDR2 FQGNSA. The CDR3 nucleotides read TGTGCCAGCAGCTTAGACAGATCCAATGAGCAGTTCTTC. Its translation is CASSLDRSNEQFF.

The count of this clone is one. The chain recombines TRBV6-5 with TRBJ2-7; weak D call: TRBD2 (6 bases). Germline CDR1 is MNHEY and CDR2 is SVGAGI. V was pared by 5 bases and J by 5 bases, with 13 bases between. The CDR3 is made up of 13 amino acids. The CDR3 coding sequence is TGTGCCAGCAGTCCGGGACTTCCGAACGAGCAGTACTTC. It yields the protein CASSPGLPNEQYF.

This clone was seen a few times. This chain links TRBV7-3 with TRBJ1-2, with 9 positions matching TRBD1. The CDR3 contains 15 residues. V trimming: 5 bases; J trimming: 3 bases; junction bases outside the gene matches: 7. Looked up from germline, CDR1 is SGHTA and CDR2 is FQGTGA. CDR3 DNA: TGTGCCAGCAGCCCAACAGGGGGCGCATACTATGGCTACACCTTC. Its translation is CASSPTGGAYYGYTF.

J is TRBJ2-2 and V is TRBV7-3, with 7 bases aligning to TRBD2. The V segment lost 2 bases and the J segment 12 bases; nucleotides outside the gene matches: 0. Germline CDR1 SGHTA, CDR2 FQGTGA. CDR3 length: 11 amino acids. CDR3 DNA sequence: TGTGCCAGCAGCTTAGGGACTAAGCTGTTTTTT. As protein: CASSLGTKLFF.

V and J are TRBV5-1 and TRBJ2-1; TRBD2 matches at 10 bases. V was pared by 3 bases and J by 5 bases, with 8 bases of the junction left unmatched. CDR3 size: 16 residues. The V gene's germline CDR1 is SGHRS and CDR2 YFSETQ. The DNA for the CDR3 is TGCGCCAGCAGCTCCCCCGGCGGACTAGCGGACAATGAGCAGTTCTTC. Amino acids: CASSSPGGLADNEQFF.

This sequence joins TRBV5-8 and TRBJ1-5, with D hard to call. V lost 9 bases and J lost 9, with 19 bases in between. CDR1 SGHTS and CDR2 YDEGEE come from the germline V gene. This CDR3 is built from 13 residues. The CDR3: CATPIKRGPPQHF. For the CDR3, the DNA is TGTGCCACCCCAATTAAAAGAGGTCCGCCCCAGCATTTT.

V usage is TRBV2 and J usage is TRBJ2-7, with 11 bases fitting TRBD1. The J segment lost 6 bases and the V segment lost 6 bases, leaving 10 bases of the junction unmatched. CDR3 size: 15 residues. Germline CDR1 and CDR2: SNHLY and FYNNEI. CDR3: CASRPGQGVPCEQYF. The CDR3 DNA sequence: TGTGCCAGCAGGCCGGGACAGGGGGTCCCCTGCGAGCAGTACTTC. Supplemented by reference TRBV2 and TRBJ2-7, the full variable domain reads EPEVTQTPSHQVTQMGQEVILRCVPISNHLYFYWYRQILGQKVEFLVSFYNNEISEKSEIFDDQFSVERPDGSNFTLKIRSTKLEDSAMYFCASRPGQGVPCEQYFGPGTRLTVT.

The rearrangement links TRBV15 to TRBJ2-5, with 10 bases that match TRBD1. Per the germline V gene, CDR1 is LNHNV and CDR2 is YYDKDF (reference sequence). V was clipped by 3 bases and J by 5 bases; unmatched bases: 3. The CDR3 is 14 amino acids. CDR3: CATSRDRGSETQYF. The CDR3 nucleotides read TGTGCCACCAGCAGGGACAGGGGGTCGGAGACCCAGTACTTC.

This CDR3 is CASSQRGTEAFF. Here the CDR3 DNA reads TGTGCCAGTAGTCAGAGGGGGACTGAAGCTTTCTTT. V is TRBV19 and J is TRBJ1-1; perhaps TRBD1 as D (6 bases). The CDR3 extends over 12 amino acids. The germline CDR1 and CDR2 sequences are LNHDA and SQIVND (reference sequence). Trimming took 5 bases from V and 5 from J, leaving 9 bases between them.

V and J are TRBV4-1 and TRBJ1-2, with a possible D match to TRBD1 (6 bases). The CDR3 consists of 14 residues. Germline V CDR1 and CDR2: MGHRA, YSYEKL. The V and J ends lost 7 bases and 4 bases respectively, with 16 bases between them. CDR3 loop: CASTQGQGPYGYTF. The DNA for the CDR3 is TGCGCCAGCACCCAGGGGCAGGGGCCCTATGGCTACACCTTC.

The chain recombines TRBV13 with TRBJ1-2, with 8 bases matching TRBD1. CDR3 length equals 13 residues. V shed 1 base and J 7 bases; nucleotides not matched to a gene: 2. Germline V gene data show CDR1 as PRHDT and CDR2 as FYEKMQ (reference sequence). The CDR3 coding sequence is TGTGCCAGCAGCTTAGCAGGGGGCGTTGGCTACACCTTC. It translates to CASSLAGGVGYTF. The full variable domain, in which reference TRBV13 and TRBJ1-2 provide the parts outside the CDR3, is AAGVIQSPRHLIKEKRETATLKCYPIPRHDTVYWYQQGPGQDPQFLISFYEKMQSDKGSIPDRFSAQQFSDYHSELNMSSLELGDSALYFCASSLAGGVGYTFGSGTRLTVV.

The chain joins TRBV3-1 (or the pseudogene TRBV3-2) to TRBJ2-2, with D possibly TRBD2 on 5 matching bases. The V and J ends lost 0 bases and 7 bases respectively, with 12 bases between them. Looked up from germline, CDR1 is LGHDT and CDR2 is YNNKEL (reference sequence). The CDR3 contains 15 residues. In nucleotides, the CDR3 is TGTGCCAGCAGCCAAGATGCCGGGATGGACGGGGAGCTGTTTTTT. This gives the protein CASSQDAGMDGELFF.

V usage is TRBV7-9 and J usage is TRBJ2-2; 8 nucleotides align to TRBD2. With 4 bases clipped from V and 6 bases from J, the junction kept 4 bases outside the gene matches. The CDR3 is 14 residues long. CDR1 SEHNR and CDR2 FQNEAQ come from the germline V gene (reference sequence). This CDR3 is CASSSGLDSGELFF. The CDR3 DNA is TGTGCCAGCAGCTCGGGACTAGACTCCGGGGAGCTGTTTTTT.

The rearrangement uses TRBV18 and TRBJ2-7; no clear D gene. The CDR3 is made up of 14 amino acids. Per germline, CDR1 KGHSH and CDR2 LQKENI. V was trimmed by 0 bases and J by 3 bases, leaving 9 bases between them. CDR3 in DNA: TGTGCCAGCTCACCACCGTCTCAGAACTACGAGCAGTACTTC. Protein product: CASSPPSQNYEQYF.

The J gene is TRBJ2-3, the V gene TRBV7-9, with D possibly being TRBD2 (6 bases). CDR1 is SEHNR, CDR2 FQNEAQ, per germline (reference sequence). Trimming took 1 base from V and 4 from J, leaving 12 bases between them. This CDR3 contains 15 residues. The CDR3 DNA reads as TGTGCCAGCAGCTTAGGTAGCGGTGGTGCAGATACGCAGTATTTT. Residues: CASSLGSGGADTQYF.

CDR3 in amino acids: CASSLSSARVYEQYF. CDR3 nucleotides: TGTGCCAGCAGTTTGTCTTCCGCGAGGGTCTACGAGCAGTACTTC. The chain is built from TRBV27 and TRBJ2-7; weak D call: TRBD2 (5 bases). The CDR3 runs 15 residues. Germline CDR1 reads MNHEY; CDR2 reads SMNVEV (reference sequence). Trimming pared 3 bases from V and 3 bases from J, leaving 15 bases between.

This chain connects TRBV5-6 to TRBJ2-7, with TRBD2 matching 9 bases. V lost 0 bases, J lost 6 bases, and 4 bases stayed unmatched. This CDR3 is built from 14 residues. CDR1 is SGHDT and CDR2 is YYEEEE in the germline V gene. CDR3: CASSLGGRAFEQYF. The CDR3 coding sequence is TGTGCCAGCAGCTTGGGCGGGAGGGCCTTCGAGCAGTACTTC. Looking up the rest from reference TRBV5-6 and TRBJ2-7 gives the full variable domain: DAGVTQSPTHLIKTRGQQVTLRCSPKSGHDTVSWYQQALGQGPQFIFQYYEEEERQRGNFPDRFSGHQFPNYSSELNVNALLLGDSALYLCASSLGGRAFEQYFGPGTRLTVT.

The chain combines TRBV18 with TRBJ1-1; D not resolved. This CDR3 has 11 amino acids. Trimming shortened V by 6 bases and J by 7 bases, and 9 bases separated the two germline ends. From germline, CDR1 is KGHSH and CDR2 LQKENI. The chain's CDR3 is CASSAPGEAFF. Written as DNA, the CDR3 is TGTGCCAGCTCCGCCCCCGGTGAAGCTTTCTTT.

V usage is TRBV18 and J usage is TRBJ2-1, with TRBD2 matching 11 bases. This CDR3 has 16 residues. With V trimmed by 8 bases and J by 8 bases, 14 bases remained unmatched. CDR1 KGHSH and CDR2 LQKENI come from the germline V gene. CDR3 region: CASTKGLAGGGDEQFF. The CDR3 DNA follows: TGTGCCAGCACGAAGGGCCTAGCGGGAGGCGGCGATGAGCAGTTCTTC.

The chain couples TRBV28 to TRBJ2-7; 7 nucleotides agree with TRBD1. J lost 6 bases, V lost 2 bases, and 7 bases had no gene match. Germline V gives CDR1 MDHEN, CDR2 SYDVKM. The length of the CDR3 is 14 residues. CDR3 region: CASSLMMSGGEQYF. As DNA, the CDR3 is TGTGCCAGCAGTTTAATGATGTCAGGGGGCGAGCAGTACTTC.